The 10 T cell receptor beta chains listed next were all sequenced from one sample in a study of post-analysis software for immune sequencing data. No antigen has been identified for these receptors. Prepared TCR beta cDNA libraries contained unique molecular identifiers. TCRdb analysed the PCR reads with MiXCR anew, one entry per CDR3 protein. The sample includes roughly 620,000 distinct CDR3 sequences, around 44% of them seen just once. Overall study findings and caveats: Among 5 or 6 TRBV segments more frequent in patients than controls were TRBV5-6, TRBV5-1 and TRBV20-1.

The specimen sequenced was blood. Source of these receptors: a girl aged 10-17 years with multiple sclerosis.

This sequence joins TRBV7-9 and TRBJ1-2, with D perhaps TRBD1 (5 bases). V lost 4 bases and J 8 bases, leaving 14 bases between the germline ends. This CDR3 spans 13 amino acids. Looked up from germline, CDR1 is SEHNR and CDR2 is FQNEAQ (reference sequence). The CDR3 reads CASSSNQGNGYTF. The CDR3 region has the DNA TGTGCCAGCAGCTCCAACCAGGGTAACGGCTACACCTTC.

The chain combines TRBV7-9 with TRBJ2-3; 7 positions match TRBD2. V gave up 2 bases and J gave up 2 bases; unmatched junction bases: 7. The CDR3 totals 16 residues. The germline V gene has CDR1 SEHNR and CDR2 FQNEAQ (reference sequence). CDR3 loop: CASSLPGTTSTDTQYF. As DNA, the CDR3 is TGTGCCAGCAGCTTACCCGGGACTACTTCCACAGATACGCAGTATTTT. The full variable domain, completed using reference TRBV7-9 and TRBJ2-3, is DTGVSQNPRHKITKRGQNVTFRCDPISEHNRLYWYRQTLGQGPEFLTYFQNEAQLEKSRLLSDRFSAERPKGSFSTLEIQRTEQGDSAMYLCASSLPGTTSTDTQYFGPGTRLTVL.

The chain combines TRBV6-1 with TRBJ2-7, with a tentative D call TRBD1 (6 bases). V was pared by 6 bases and J by 2 bases, with 14 bases between. This CDR3 spans 14 amino acids. CDR1 is MNHNS and CDR2 is SASEGT in the germline V gene. The CDR3 region is CASSGDIFPYEQYF. The CDR3 coding sequence is TGTGCCAGCAGCGGGGACATTTTTCCCTACGAGCAGTACTTC.

The J gene is TRBJ1-1, the V gene TRBV7-3; 9 bases fit TRBD1. V shed 5 bases, J shed 7 bases, and the junction held 5 bases outside the gene matches. The CDR3 loop spans 13 amino acids. Germline-derived CDR1 and CDR2 are SGHTA and FQGTGA. DNA for the CDR3: TGTGCCAGCAGCCTACAGGGGGCCGATGAAGCTTTCTTT. Translated: CASSLQGADEAFF.

This clonotype was counted a few times. This sequence joins TRBV4-1 and TRBJ2-5, with TRBD2 matching 13 bases. Germline values: CDR1 MGHRA, CDR2 YSYEKL. The CDR3 loop spans 18 amino acids. V was pared by 4 bases and J by 0 bases, with 8 bases of the junction left unmatched. The CDR3 DNA is TGCGCCAGCAGCCCCCGACTAGCGGGGGGATCGTACCAAGAGACCCAGTACTTC. Translating gives CASSPRLAGGSYQETQYF.

The chain combines TRBV7-9 with TRBJ2-1, with D perhaps matching TRBD2 (6 bases). The length of the CDR3 is 12 residues. V was trimmed by 10 bases and J by 10 bases, leaving 17 bases between them. Germline lookup yields CDR1 SEHNR and CDR2 FQNEAQ (reference sequence). CDR3 sequence: CATGGDLDEQFF. The CDR3 DNA reads TGTGCCACTGGAGGGGACCTAGACGAGCAGTTCTTC.

This clonotype was counted between two and nine times. The chain joins TRBV7-9 to TRBJ2-5, with D perhaps TRBD1 (7 bases). The CDR3 is made up of 14 amino acids. Trimming pared 4 bases from V and 5 bases from J, leaving 14 bases between. CDR1 SEHNR and CDR2 FQNEAQ come from the germline V gene (reference sequence). The CDR3 here is CASSSEGARETQYF. The CDR3 region has the DNA TGTGCCAGCAGCTCGGAGGGGGCGAGGGAGACCCAGTACTTC.

The chain links TRBV12-3 or TRBV12-4 to TRBJ1-2, with D uncertain. This CDR3 is built from 14 residues. The V end was cut by 4 bases, the J end by 5 bases, with 14 bases between. CDR3 nucleotides: TGTGCCAGCAGTTCGGGGTCTGCGGGGTATGGCTACACCTTC. Its translation is CASSSGSAGYGYTF.

This clonotype was found a few times. V usage is TRBV7-2 and J usage is TRBJ1-6; 8 nucleotides match TRBD1. CDR3 length equals 15 residues. V gave up 0 bases and J gave up 11 bases; unmatched junction bases: 6. Germline values: CDR1 SGHTA, CDR2 FQGNSA. Written as DNA, the CDR3 is TGTGCCAGCAGCTTAGCGGGGACAGGTCCTACACCCCTCCACTTT. Its translation: CASSLAGTGPTPLHF.

CDR3 nucleotide sequence: TGCGCCAGCAGCCAAGAAGGCGGGACATCCTACGAGCAGTACTTC. Translated: CASSQEGGTSYEQYF. This chain joins TRBV4-1 and TRBJ2-7; D may correspond to TRBD1 or TRBD2 (6 bases each). Germline V gene data show CDR1 as MGHRA and CDR2 as YSYEKL. V was clipped by 0 bases and J by 1 base, with 10 bases between them. This CDR3 has 15 residues.